In this sample, the clone carrying this T cell receptor (beta chain) turned up once. The target antigen is unknown. This sample was taken from a study of T cell responses to AZD1222 COVID-19 vaccine. Overall study findings and caveats: Dominant CD4 TCR responses targeted spike regions 160-218 and 743-854. Donors, mostly white British, included more females; clonal diversity was possibly underestimated. Elevations in Spike-specific TCR breadth and depth followed administration of two AZD1222 doses.

Trimming pared 5 bases from V and 4 bases from J, leaving 16 bases between. The germline CDR1 and CDR2 sequences are MNHEY and SVGEGT. CDR3 length equals 15 residues. Sequencing was performed with immunoSEQ multiplex PCR; in TCRdb, only in-frame clones are kept and a portion is missing. The sample carries approximately 130,000 clones, roughly nine tenths recorded once. The origin of this receptor is an adult who received the AZD1222 COVID-19 vaccine. The specimen was peripheral blood, collected 28 days after the second AZD1222 dose. The chain has TRBV6-2 or TRBV6-3 and TRBJ2-3, with D tentatively TRBD2 (5 bases). CDR3 in amino acids: CASSATPRGPDTQYF. CDR3 nucleotide sequence: TGTGCCAGCAGTGCTACACCCCGGGGTCCAGATACGCAGTATTTT.